A single sample is the source of the 16 T cell receptor beta chains below, sequenced in a study of OX40 agonist ivuxolimab in advanced cancers. Profiling relied on immunoSEQ multiplex PCR, and the TCRdb table lists in-frame clones only, not all of them. The sample includes tens of thousands of clones, 81% seen only once; the top ten take about 5.8%. Source: CD4+ or CD8+ T cells sorted from blood, taken in a trial of the OX40 agonist ivuxolimab. The receptor source for this set is an adult with an advanced solid tumor such as melanoma, head and neck, liver or kidney cancer.

V usage is TRBV28 and J usage is TRBJ2-2; 7 nucleotides agree with TRBD1. In germline, CDR1 is MDHEN, CDR2 SYDVKM. J was trimmed by 6 bases and V by 6 bases; bases with no gene match: 10. The CDR3 extends over 15 amino acids. CDR3 sequence (DNA): TGTGCCAGCAGCCTCTCGACAGGGATCCCCGGGGAGCTGTTTTTT. Residues: CASSLSTGIPGELFF.

The chain joins TRBV27 to TRBJ1-5; TRBD1 is a possible D gene (5 bases). V dropped 3 bases and J dropped 2 bases, with 14 bases sitting between them. Germline loops: CDR1 MNHEY, CDR2 SMNVEV (reference sequence). There are 16 residues in the CDR3. CDR3: CASSFVAAGGNQPQHF. In DNA form, the CDR3 reads TGTGCCAGCAGTTTTGTCGCGGCGGGGGGCAATCAGCCCCAGCATTTT.

This clone was seen only once. This chain uses TRBV2 with TRBJ1-2; 8 bases line up with TRBD1. The germline V gene has CDR1 SNHLY and CDR2 FYNNEI. The J segment lost 7 bases and the V segment lost 6 bases, leaving 4 bases of the junction unmatched. The CDR3 consists of 12 residues. The CDR3 DNA reads TGTGCCAGCAGGGATGACAGGGGTGGCTACACCTTC. It translates to CASRDDRGGYTF.

The chain employs TRBV18 and TRBJ2-2, with no clear D. V lost 2 bases to trimming and J lost 4 bases, with 11 bases between them. Per germline, CDR1 KGHSH and CDR2 LQKENI. The CDR3 loop spans 15 amino acids. The CDR3 protein is CASSPLDHGTGELFF. As DNA, the CDR3 is TGTGCCAGCTCACCATTAGATCACGGCACCGGGGAGCTGTTTTTT.

The CDR3 bases are TGTGCCAGCAGCGTAGAGTGGGGGGGGACCCCCTACGAGCAGTACTTC. Residues: CASSVEWGGTPYEQYF. The chain links TRBV9 to TRBJ2-7; 7 bases match TRBD2. The CDR3 runs 16 residues. V was pared by 0 bases and J by 2 bases, with 8 bases of the junction left unmatched. Germline CDR1 reads SGDLS; CDR2 reads YYNGEE.

This clone was counted a single time. This sequence joins TRBV4-3 and TRBJ2-1; D might be TRBD1 (6 bases). Germline CDR1 LGHNA, CDR2 YSLEER. V lost 8 bases, J lost 0 bases, and 14 bases lay in between. The CDR3 is 15 amino acids. CDR3 residues: CASAEQGSSYNEQFF. DNA of the CDR3: TGCGCCAGCGCCGAGCAGGGGAGCTCCTACAATGAGCAGTTCTTC.

The chain couples TRBV2 to TRBJ2-1; 13 bases match TRBD2. The CDR3 covers 15 residues. Germline loops: CDR1 SNHLY, CDR2 FYNNEI. With V trimmed by 6 bases and J by 4 bases, 3 bases remained unmatched. Here the CDR3 reads CASSVLAGGYNEQFF. The CDR3 DNA reads TGTGCCAGCAGCGTACTAGCGGGGGGGTACAATGAGCAGTTCTTC.

This chain uses TRBV28 with TRBJ2-2, with a weak D call TRBD1 (5 bases). The V gene lost 3 bases and the J gene lost 6 bases, with 14 bases spanning the gap. Germline lookup yields CDR1 MDHEN and CDR2 SYDVKM. The CDR3 loop spans 15 amino acids. The CDR3 sequence is CASSFGQGIAGELFF. The CDR3 bases are TGTGCCAGCAGTTTTGGGCAGGGAATCGCCGGGGAGCTGTTTTTT.

The chain couples TRBV7-9 to TRBJ2-7, with D perhaps matching TRBD1 (6 bases). This CDR3 has 13 amino acids. Per the germline V gene, CDR1 is SEHNR and CDR2 is FQNEAQ (reference sequence). V was pared by 1 base and J by 10 bases, with 14 bases between. The CDR3: CASSLVGAGDQYV. For the CDR3, the DNA is TGTGCCAGCAGCTTAGTTGGGGCAGGGGACCAGTACGTC.

This clone was detected only a few times. The chain links TRBV27 to TRBJ2-7, with TRBD2 matching 11 bases. The CDR3 is made up of 14 amino acids. CDR1 MNHEY and CDR2 SMNVEV come from the germline V gene (reference sequence). After removal of 5 bases from V and 6 bases from J, the junction contained 6 bases not matched to a gene. CDR3 in amino acids: CASSSSGRAPEQYF. The DNA of the CDR3 is TGTGCCAGCAGTAGTAGCGGGAGGGCCCCCGAGCAGTACTTC.

This rearrangement joins TRBV4-1 to TRBJ1-2; TRBD1 matches 8 bases. CDR3 length: 17 amino acids. The germline V gene has CDR1 MGHRA and CDR2 YSYEKL. After removal of 2 bases from V and 1 base from J, the junction contained 9 bases not matched to a gene. The DNA for the CDR3 is TGCGCCAGCAGCCAACAAACTCGGGACAGGTTTAACTATGGCTACACCTTC. Its translation is CASSQQTRDRFNYGYTF.

The V gene is TRBV25-1, the J gene TRBJ1-1; D not certain. This CDR3 is built from 13 residues. V was pared by 5 bases and J by 1 base, with 8 bases between. CDR1 is MGHDK and CDR2 is SYGVNS in the germline V gene. The CDR3 spells CASSSSGNTEAFF. The CDR3 nucleotides are TGTGCCAGCAGTTCGTCCGGGAACACTGAAGCTTTCTTT. Based on the CDR3 plus reference TRBV25-1 and TRBJ1-1, the full variable domain is EADIYQTPRYLVIGTGKKITLECSQTMGHDKMYWYQQDPGMELHLIHYSYGVNSTEKGDLSSESTVSRIRTEHFPLTLESARPSHTSQYLCASSSSGNTEAFFGQGTRLTVV.

The table lists this clone with a count of one. The chain uses TRBV7-9 and TRBJ1-5; D may be TRBD1 (5 bases). The CDR3 loop spans 14 amino acids. Germline V gene data show CDR1 as SEHNR and CDR2 as FQNEAQ (reference sequence). V gave up 4 bases and J gave up 3 bases, with 10 bases separating them. The CDR3 nucleotides read TGTGCCAGCAGCTATGGGACCTTCAATCAGCCCCAGCATTTT. Translated: CASSYGTFNQPQHF.

The V and J genes are TRBV20-1 and TRBJ2-7; D gene ambiguous. Germline loops: CDR1 DFQATT, CDR2 SNEGSKA (reference sequence). The CDR3 has 11 residues. With 5 bases removed from V and 0 bases from J, the gap between germline ends came to 5 bases. For the CDR3, the DNA is TGCAGTGCTTTGGACTCCTACGAGCAGTACGTC. It encodes CSALDSYEQYV.

J is TRBJ1-1 and V is TRBV28; no clear D. This CDR3 comprises 14 residues. Trimming took 3 bases from V and 4 from J, leaving 12 bases between them. Per the germline V gene, CDR1 is MDHEN and CDR2 is SYDVKM. For the CDR3, the DNA is TGTGCCAGCAGTTTCGGTATATTGGGCACTGAAGCTTTCTTT. It translates to CASSFGILGTEAFF.

This chain connects TRBV7-2 to TRBJ2-3, with unresolved D. CDR1 and CDR2 (germline): SGHTA, FQGNSA. Deletions cut 3 bases from V and 2 bases from J, with 9 bases between. This CDR3 is 14 amino acids long. CDR3 protein: CASSFSLLTDTQYF. The CDR3 nucleotides read TGTGCCAGCAGCTTCAGCCTTCTCACAGATACGCAGTATTTT.